The TCR beta chain under discussion was sequenced for a study of T cells after posttransplantation cyclophosphamide. Using immunoSEQ multiplex PCR, the repertoire was profiled, and TCRdb retains in-frame clones only, with some absent. The data list 38,000 or so clones, none observed once; 2% to 2.5% falls to the top ten. Trimming took 1 base from V and 6 from J; bases not matched to a gene: 5. Germline V CDR1 and CDR2: SGHVS, FQNEAQ. The CDR3 is 15 amino acids. Ten or more counts support this clone. The receptor was isolated from a man aged 50-59 years in good health, CMV-negative, and a related stem cell transplant donor. The sequenced sample was PBMCs. The genes are TRBV7-8 and TRBJ1-5, with 8 nucleotides matching TRBD1. This chain's CDR3 is CASSLGGQGGQPQHF. The CDR3 DNA is TGTGCCAGCAGCTTAGGCGGACAGGGAGGTCAGCCCCAGCATTTT.